This TCR beta chain was recovered during a study of cytomegalovirus exposure and HLA in healthy donors. Findings and limits, study-wide: Rare TCR sequences dominated, though some public TCRs recurred in many donors. Through in vitro validation, a few CMV-associated chains were shown to be specific for CMV antigens. Researchers catalogued under 200 TCR beta chains as cytomegalovirus-associated. TCR beta sequences reportedly predicted the HLA-A and HLA-B alleles of most subjects accurately.

As regards this clone: The antigen remains undetermined.

It was with 60 Vbeta and 13 Jbeta primers that the PCR ran. Profiled with immunoSEQ multiplex PCR; TCRdb holds only in-frame clones, not every one. The table records 170,000 or so clones, approximately 88% of them present only once. Looked up from germline, CDR1 is SEHNR and CDR2 is FQNEAQ (reference sequence). CDR3 length: 16 residues. V lost 1 base and J lost 3; bases outside the gene matches: 6. The receptor was isolated from a boy aged 2 to 10 in good health and CMV-seronegative. The chain combines TRBV7-9 with TRBJ2-7; TRBD2 agrees at 10 bases. Sequencing was done on a sample of PBMCs. For the CDR3, the DNA is TGTGCCAGCAGCTTAGGTGAAGCTAGCGGGAGCTACGAGCAGTACTTC. Its protein is CASSLGEASGSYEQYF. Full variable domain (outside the CDR3, taken from reference TRBV7-9 and TRBJ2-7): DTGVSQNPRHKITKRGQNVTFRCDPISEHNRLYWYRQTLGQGPEFLTYFQNEAQLEKSRLLSDRFSAERPKGSFSTLEIQRTEQGDSAMYLCASSLGEASGSYEQYFGPGTRLTVT.